These 8 T cell receptor beta chains came from one sample sequenced in a study of T cells in Graves' hyperthyroidism and ophthalmopathy. The TCR beta CDR3 regions underwent amplification using RNA transcripts as the source. When the TCR CDR3 underwent first-round RT-PCR, the HTBI primer set was used. TCRdb processed the multiplex PCR reads anew with MiXCR; each CDR3 protein has one entry. Of around 300,000 distinct CDR3 sequences listed, approximately 21% are singletons. Sequenced sample: blood. All receptors come from a man younger than 40 with Graves' ophthalmopathy.

This chain connects TRBV6-7 to TRBJ1-5; no clear D gene. TRBV6-7 is placed among ORFs of uncertain function. Trimming pared 6 bases from V and 4 bases from J, leaving 19 bases between. This CDR3 is 16 amino acids long. CDR3 sequence (DNA): TGTGCCAGCAGACCGGAAATCTCACGTAGGAATCAGCCCCAGCATTTT. Residues: CASRPEISRRNQPQHF.

As regards this clonotype: A read error may be the cause here, since a much bigger clone is one base away. The chain uses TRBV3-1 and TRBJ2-5, with 7 bases identical to TRBD1. Germline-derived CDR1 and CDR2 are LGHDT and YNNKEL (reference sequence). This CDR3 spans 14 amino acids. The CDR3 loop is CASSQEGTEETRYF. The CDR3 DNA follows: TGTGCCAGCAGCCAAGAGGGGACAGAAGAGACCCGGTACTTC.

V usage is TRBV9 and J usage is TRBJ2-7, with a weak D call TRBD1 (6 bases). The ends were cut back, 2 bases at V and 6 bases at J, with 21 bases in the middle. The CDR3 has 16 residues. Germline V gene sequence: CDR1 SGDLS, CDR2 YYNGEE. The CDR3 sequence is CASSVQGGTSTSEQYF. The CDR3 DNA reads as TGTGCCAGCAGCGTCCAGGGTGGGACATCTACTAGCGAGCAGTACTTC.

This clonotype appeared a few times. This chain joins TRBV19 and TRBJ2-5; D tentatively reads TRBD1 or TRBD2 (7 bases each). V was clipped by 5 bases and J by 5 bases, with 18 bases between them. Germline V CDR1 and CDR2: LNHDA, SQIVND (reference sequence). This CDR3 region has 15 residues. The CDR3, as DNA: TGTGCCAGTAGTGCGACAGGGAGGGTAGGGGAGACCCAGTACTTC. It specifies CASSATGRVGETQYF.

This clonotype has just a few counts. As DNA, the CDR3 is TGTGCCAGCAGCCCCCGGACCATCCGAGACAATGAGCAGTTCTTC. Translated: CASSPRTIRDNEQFF. The V call is TRBV5-4, the J call TRBJ2-1, with D unresolved. The CDR3 spans 15 residues. In germline, CDR1 is SGHNT, CDR2 YYREEE (reference sequence). Trimming left V 4 bases short and J 5 bases short, with 16 bases between.

This clonotype was recorded many times. CDR3 sequence (DNA): TGTGCCAGCAGCGTAGATCCGCGACCGAATTTTGGCGAGCAGTACTTC. It encodes CASSVDPRPNFGEQYF. V usage is TRBV9 and J usage is TRBJ2-7; no clear D gene. Trimming took off 0 bases at V and 6 bases at J, with 19 bases between the two ends. CDR3 length: 16 amino acids. The germline V gene has CDR1 SGDLS and CDR2 YYNGEE.

V and J are TRBV4-1 and TRBJ2-2, with D uncertain. Germline lookup yields CDR1 MGHRA and CDR2 YSYEKL. This CDR3 region has 16 residues. Trimming took 0 bases from V and 3 from J, leaving 11 bases between them. The CDR3, as DNA: TGCGCCAGCAGCCAAGAACGTACCTACTACACCGGGGAGCTGTTTTTT. The encoded protein is CASSQERTYYTGELFF.

Comments on this clonotype: A much larger clone differs by one base, so this may be a read error. This rearrangement joins TRBV3-1 to TRBJ2-7; 7 nucleotides align to TRBD1. CDR3 length: 14 amino acids. In germline, CDR1 is LGHDT, CDR2 YNNKEL (reference sequence). The V gene end was trimmed by 0 bases and the J gene end by 9 bases; junction bases not matched to a gene: 8. In nucleotides, the CDR3 is TGTGCCAGCAGCCAAGACCCTCAGGGGGACGGGCAGTACTTC. Translating it yields CASSQDPQGDGQYF.